Listed below are T cell receptor beta chains from one sample, sequenced in a study of T cell changes during pregnancy in multiple sclerosis. Generated by immunoSEQ multiplex PCR, the TCRdb table keeps only in-frame clones and is missing some. The sample has some 61,000 clones; roughly nine tenths are singletons. The specimen was peripheral blood, collected in the second trimester of pregnancy. These receptor sequences come from a female donor with multiple sclerosis, enrolled in a pregnancy study. Each CDR3 is given with its conserved first and last residue. D genes are given only for firm matches. Some rows have no size entry. The others give once, few or many, or a class for an expanded clone.

>TRBV5-1|TRBJ2-3|TRBD2|.
TGCGCCAGCAGCTCGGGACTAGCGGGGGGGGGCCATACGCAGTATTTT
CASSSGLAGGGHTQYF
>TRBV5-8|TRBJ1-1|.|.
TGTGCCAGCAGCTTGTGGGGCGGCCGTGAAGCTTTCTTT
CASSLWGGREAFF
>TRBV5-6|TRBJ2-7|.|.
TGTGCCAGCAGCTCAAGGGGGACCCCCTACGAGCAGTACTTC
CASSSRGTPYEQYF
>TRBV20-1|TRBJ2-3|.|once
TGCAGTGCCGGAGAGGCAGATACGCAGTATTTT
CSAGEADTQYF
>TRBV4-2|TRBJ2-4|TRBD2|.
TGTGCCAGCAGCCCTTCCGGGACTAGCGGGGGGTGGACCAAAAACATTCAGTACTTC
CASSPSGTSGGWTKNIQYF
>TRBV25-1|TRBJ1-5|.|once
TGTGCCAGCAGTGAAGCGGAAAGCCTCACCCAGCATTTT
CASSEAESLTQHF
>TRBV9|TRBJ2-2|TRBD2|.
TGTGCCAGCAGATGGGGACTAGCCGCTAACACCGGGGAGCTGTTTTTT
CASRWGLAANTGELFF
>TRBV29-1|TRBJ2-7|.|.
TGCAGCGCGGACGGGGGAGGGGGCTACGAGCAGTACTTC
CSADGGGGYEQYF
>TRBV19|TRBJ1-4|.|.
TGTGCCAGTAGTTTACAGGCAACTAATGAAAAACTGTTTTTT
CASSLQATNEKLFF
>TRBV27|TRBJ2-3|.|.
TGTGCCAGCAGTCTAATCGATGGTGCAGATACGCAGTATTTT
CASSLIDGADTQYF
>TRBV11-2|TRBJ2-1|.|.
TGTGCCAGCAGCTTAGCAGGGGTTGAGTACAATGAGCAGTTCTTC
CASSLAGVEYNEQFF
>TRBV23-1|TRBJ1-6|.|.
TGCGCCAGCAGCCCCCGGGGGGAGAATTCACCCCTCCACTTT
CASSPRGENSPLHF
>TRBV4-1|TRBJ2-5|.|.
TGCGCCAGCAGCCAAGTCGCAGGTAGAGAGACCCAGTACTTC
CASSQVAGRETQYF
>TRBV7-2|TRBJ2-1|TRBD2|.
TGTGCCAGCAGCTTAGGCGCAGCGGGGGGGCAATATGAGCAGTTCTTC
CASSLGAAGGQYEQFF
>TRBV19|TRBJ2-3|.|.
TGTGCCAGTAGTATAGTGGGCGGGGCTTCATCAGATACGCAGTATTTT
CASSIVGGASSDTQYF
>TRBV7-9|TRBJ1-5|.|.
TGTGCCAGCAGCCAGGGATCTAATCAGCCCCAGCATTTT
CASSQGSNQPQHF
>TRBV7-2|TRBJ1-3|.|.
TGTGCCAGCAGCCCCGGACACAGCTCTGGAAACACCATATATTTT
CASSPGHSSGNTIYF
>TRBV25-1|TRBJ2-7|.|.
TGTGCCAGCACTAAGGGGGGGAGCTCCTACGAGCAGTACTTC
CASTKGGSSYEQYF
>TRBV7-6|TRBJ2-5|TRBD1|.
TGTGCCAGCAGCCCGGACAGGGTTGAGACCCAGTACTTC
CASSPDRVETQYF
>TRBV11-2|TRBJ1-1|.|few
TGTGCCAGTGCTACTGGCACTGAAGCTTTCTTT
CASATGTEAFF
>TRBV7-9|TRBJ2-2|.|.
TGTGCCAGCAGCTCCCCCCGACAGCTTCCCGGGGAGCTGTTTTTT
CASSSPRQLPGELFF
>TRBV2|TRBJ2-2|.|once
TGTGCCAGCAGTGAAGTCAGGGTAGGAACCGGGGAGCTGTTTTTT
CASSEVRVGTGELFF
>TRBV15|TRBJ2-1|TRBD2|.
TGTGCCACCAGCTCAAGCGGGGGGGATTACAATGAGCAGTTCTTC
CATSSSGGDYNEQFF
>TRBV4-3|TRBJ2-1|TRBD2|.
TGCGCCAGCAGCCAAGAAGGGGCTGGCGGGGGGTACAATGAGCAGTTCTTC
CASSQEGAGGGYNEQFF
>TRBV11-3|TRBJ1-2|.|.
TGTGCCAGCAGCTCTTCGGGAGGGTATGGCTACACCTTC
CASSSSGGYGYTF
>TRBV14|TRBJ2-3|.|.
TGTGCCAGCAGCACAAGATATGGCAGCACAGATACGCAGTATTTT
CASSTRYGSTDTQYF
>TRBV6-1|TRBJ1-5|.|.
TGTGCCAGCAGTCCAAGAGCCGGGGGGTATCAGCCCCAGCATTTT
CASSPRAGGYQPQHF
>TRBV5-5|TRBJ1-3|.|.
TGTGCCAGCAGCAATCCGGGGGGGAGCTCTGGAAACACCATATATTTT
CASSNPGGSSGNTIYF
>TRBV25-1|TRBJ1-1|TRBD1|.
TGTGCCAGCAGTGGACAGGGAGGCGTTGAAGCTTTCTTT
CASSGQGGVEAFF
>TRBV6-1|TRBJ2-1|.|.
TGTGCCAGCAGTGAACTCGCAGGCGGGGGCCAGGTGGATGAGCAGTTCTTC
CASSELAGGGQVDEQFF
>TRBV30|TRBJ2-7|.|once
TGTGCCTGGCTTCCCTCCGGGATCCGCTATGGCGAGCAGTACTTC
CAWLPSGIRYGEQYF
>TRBV4-2|TRBJ1-2|.|.
TGTGCCAGCAGCCAAGACGACAGGAGCTATGGCTACACCTTC
CASSQDDRSYGYTF
>TRBV15|TRBJ1-4|.|.
TGTGCCACCAGCATAATCAGCGGAAAACTGTTTTTT
CATSIISGKLFF
>TRBV7-8|TRBJ1-6|.|once
TGTGCCAGCAGCTTAGGCGCCTCGAGATCCCTCCACTTT
CASSLGASRSLHF
>TRBV6-5|TRBJ2-7|TRBD1|.
TGTGCCAGCAGTTACGGGACAGAGCCTTTGGAGCAGTACTTC
CASSYGTEPLEQYF
>TRBV5-6|TRBJ1-2|TRBD1|once
TGTGCCAGCAGCCAAGCCGGGACAGGGGGAAGGAGTGGCTACACCTTC
CASSQAGTGGRSGYTF
>TRBV5-1|TRBJ2-3|TRBD1|.
TGCGCCAGCAGCTTGGTGGGGACAGGGGCCGCAGATACGCAGTATTTT
CASSLVGTGAADTQYF
>TRBV7-7|TRBJ2-5|.|.
TGTGCTAGCAGCCTAGACTCCTCAGCGGAGACCCAGTACTTC
CASSLDSSAETQYF
>TRBV7-7|TRBJ1-1|TRBD1|.
TGTGCTAGCACCCCGATGCGGACAGGGGACTTGAGTGGCACTGAAGCTTTCTTT
CASTPMRTGDLSGTEAFF
>TRBV6-5|TRBJ1-1|.|.
TGTGCCAGCAGCCGACAGGAGAACACTGAAGCTTTCTTT
CASSRQENTEAFF
>TRBV20-1|TRBJ1-2|TRBD1|.
TGCAGTGCCCGACAGGGCTCTGGCTACACCTTC
CSARQGSGYTF
>TRBV27|TRBJ1-5|.|.
TGTGCCAGCAGTCCCACGGGGTTGACTCAGCCCCAGCATTTT
CASSPTGLTQPQHF
>TRBV19|TRBJ1-1|TRBD1|.
TGTGCCAGTAGTTCGCCCCCGGGACAGAGACTTATGAACACTGAAGCTTTCTTT
CASSSPPGQRLMNTEAFF
>TRBV9|TRBJ2-1|.|.
TGTGCCAGCAGCCCCCAGCGACGGAGCAATGAGCAGTTCTTC
CASSPQRRSNEQFF
>TRBV5-8|TRBJ2-1|.|.
TGTGCCAGCAGCTTGGGTCGAGCGTCATACAATGAGCAGTTCTTC
CASSLGRASYNEQFF
>TRBV7-3|TRBJ2-3|.|once
TGTGCCAGCAGCTTGGGGGGGCGGGGCACAGATACGCAGTATTTT
CASSLGGRGTDTQYF
>TRBV15|TRBJ1-2|.|.
TGTGCCACCAGCAGAGATTCGGATGGTGGGGGGGTTCGGGGCTACACCTTC
CATSRDSDGGGVRGYTF
>TRBV13|TRBJ2-2|.|.
TGTGCCAGCAGCCCTCGGGCCGGGGAGCTGTTTTTT
CASSPRAGELFF
>TRBV7-8|TRBJ1-2|.|.
TGTGCCAGCAGCCAGTTATTATTGGGGGCTGGCTACACCTTC
CASSQLLLGAGYTF
>TRBV6-6|TRBJ2-7|TRBD1|once
TGTGCCAGCAGTCGGACAGGGGTTAGTTACGAGCAGTACTTC
CASSRTGVSYEQYF
>TRBV2|TRBJ2-2|TRBD1|.
TGTGCCAGCAGACAGGGGGATACCGGGGAGCTGTTTTTT
CASRQGDTGELFF
>TRBV7-3|TRBJ1-5|.|.
TGTGCCAGCAGCCTCGATACCGGTGGGCCCCAGCATTTT
CASSLDTGGPQHF